This TCR beta chain was captured by sequencing in a study of blood T cell repertoires in COVID-19. Study context: T cells, B-cell-depleted T cells, or PBMCs provided the cDNA or gDNA that served as material.

A Seattle source enrolled patients during active infection and followed them longitudinally. V lost 0 bases to trimming and J lost 6 bases, with 12 bases between them. Germline V gene sequence: CDR1 GTSNPN, CDR2 SVGIG (reference sequence). The length of the CDR3 is 13 residues. In the original workflow: Estimation of nucleated cell counts relied on the amplification of reference gene primers. Only in-frame clones appear in the TCRdb table, and some are missing; sequencing was by immunoSEQ multiplex PCR. V, J and clone size are those of that table, while D and trimming were read from the DNA. The sample has around 70,000 clones, approximately 80% seen once.

This TCR was sampled from a man aged 45-60 years with COVID-19, enrolled during active disease. The sample taken for sequencing was peripheral blood. This rearrangement joins TRBV30 to TRBJ2-7, with D maybe TRBD2 (5 bases). The CDR3 reads CAWSVGETSEQYF. In DNA, the CDR3 is TGTGCCTGGAGTGTCGGGGAAACCTCCGAGCAGTACTTC.